This T cell receptor (beta chain) was sequenced in a study of T-cell reconstitution after alpha-beta-depleted transplantation in children. Overall study findings and caveats: Newly produced T cells mostly accounted for T-cell counts and diversity one year post-transplant. Surviving recipient T cells and thymic progenitors produced the high day-60 TCRbeta diversity seen in some patients. Reports say that about two months after transplant, the alpha-beta T cells came out of several hundred graft clones that had expanded.

Concerning this clonotype: What it recognizes is unknown.

V was cut by 4 bases and J by 6 bases, with 14 bases left in between. This CDR3 is built from 13 residues. Germline V gives CDR1 SGHKS, CDR2 YYEKEE (reference sequence). Preparation of the TCRbeta library was carried out with unique molecular identifiers. MiXCR, applied by TCRdb to the PCR reads, yields one record per CDR3 protein. The data show about 98,000 distinct CDR3 sequences, with less than 25% seen just once and about a fifth held by the top ten. This receptor was identified in a boy between 2 and 15 years old with acute lymphoblastic leukemia, due to receive a stem cell transplant. The V and J genes are TRBV5-5 and TRBJ2-7, with D possibly being TRBD1 (5 bases). The specimen comprised PBMCs, sampled before TCRalphabeta/CD19-depleted stem cell transplant. DNA of the CDR3: TGTGCCAGCAGCGTAGACAGCCCCTTCGAGCAGTACTTC. Amino acid sequence: CASSVDSPFEQYF.